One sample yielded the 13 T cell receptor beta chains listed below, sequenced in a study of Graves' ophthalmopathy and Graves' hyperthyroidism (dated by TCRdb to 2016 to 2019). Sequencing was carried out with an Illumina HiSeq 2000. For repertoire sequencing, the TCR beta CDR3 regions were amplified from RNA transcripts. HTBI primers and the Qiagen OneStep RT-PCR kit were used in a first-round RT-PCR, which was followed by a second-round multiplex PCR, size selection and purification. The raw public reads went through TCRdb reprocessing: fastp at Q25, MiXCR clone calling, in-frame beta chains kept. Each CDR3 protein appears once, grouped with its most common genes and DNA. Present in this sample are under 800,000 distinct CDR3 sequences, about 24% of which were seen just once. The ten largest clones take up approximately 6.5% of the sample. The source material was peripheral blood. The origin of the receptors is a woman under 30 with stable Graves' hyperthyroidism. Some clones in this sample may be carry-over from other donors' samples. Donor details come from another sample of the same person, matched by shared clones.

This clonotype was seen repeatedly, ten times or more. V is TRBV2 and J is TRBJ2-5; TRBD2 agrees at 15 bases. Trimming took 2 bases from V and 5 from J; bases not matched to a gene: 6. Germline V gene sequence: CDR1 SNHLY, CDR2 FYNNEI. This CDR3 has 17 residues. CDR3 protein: CASSESGLAGGLETQYF. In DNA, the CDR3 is TGTGCCAGCAGTGAATCCGGACTAGCGGGGGGGCTGGAGACCCAGTACTTC.

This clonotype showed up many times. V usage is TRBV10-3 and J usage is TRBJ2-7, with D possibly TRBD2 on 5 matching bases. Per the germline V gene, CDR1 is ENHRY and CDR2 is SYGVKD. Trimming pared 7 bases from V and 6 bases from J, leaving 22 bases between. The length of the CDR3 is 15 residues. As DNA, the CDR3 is TGTGCCATCACCGGGCGCCTCGCAGAGGGCGGCGAGCAGTACTTC. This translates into CAITGRLAEGGEQYF.

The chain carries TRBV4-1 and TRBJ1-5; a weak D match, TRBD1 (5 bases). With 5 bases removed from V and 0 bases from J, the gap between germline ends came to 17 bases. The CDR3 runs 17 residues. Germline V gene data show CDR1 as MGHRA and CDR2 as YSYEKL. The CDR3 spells CASSSRGQGYSNQPQHF. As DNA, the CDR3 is TGCGCCAGCAGCAGTAGAGGGCAGGGTTATAGCAATCAGCCCCAGCATTTT.

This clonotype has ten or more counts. The CDR3 spells CASVGGSYEQYF. CDR3 DNA sequence: TGTGCCAGCGTCGGAGGCTCCTACGAGCAGTACTTC. The genes are TRBV6-2 or TRBV6-3 and TRBJ2-7; TRBD2 might be the D (5 bases). The CDR3 covers 12 residues. The V gene lost 8 bases and the J gene lost 0 bases, with 8 bases spanning the gap. The germline V gene has CDR1 MNHEY and CDR2 SVGEGT.

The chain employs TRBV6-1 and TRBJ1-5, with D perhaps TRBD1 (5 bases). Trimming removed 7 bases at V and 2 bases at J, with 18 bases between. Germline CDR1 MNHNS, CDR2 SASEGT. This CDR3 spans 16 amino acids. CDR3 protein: CASMAPLGVGNQPQHF. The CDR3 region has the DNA TGTGCCAGCATGGCCCCCTTAGGGGTGGGCAATCAGCCCCAGCATTTT.

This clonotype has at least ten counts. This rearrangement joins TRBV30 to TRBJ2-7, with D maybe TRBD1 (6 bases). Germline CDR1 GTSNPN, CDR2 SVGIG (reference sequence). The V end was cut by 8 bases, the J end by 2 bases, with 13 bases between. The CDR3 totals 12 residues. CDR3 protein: CAGRDTTYEQYF. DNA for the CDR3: TGTGCCGGAAGGGACACTACCTACGAGCAGTACTTC.

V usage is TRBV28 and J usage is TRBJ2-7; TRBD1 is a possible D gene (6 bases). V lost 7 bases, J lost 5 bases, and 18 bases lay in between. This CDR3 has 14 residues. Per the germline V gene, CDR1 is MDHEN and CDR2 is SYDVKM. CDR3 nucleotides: TGTGCCAGCACTAATGACAGGTATCAGGACGAGCAGTACTTC. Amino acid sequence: CASTNDRYQDEQYF.

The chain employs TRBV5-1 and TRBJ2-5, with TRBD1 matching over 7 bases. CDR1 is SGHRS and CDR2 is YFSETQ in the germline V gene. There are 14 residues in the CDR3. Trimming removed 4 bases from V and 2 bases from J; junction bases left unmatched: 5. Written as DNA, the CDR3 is TGCGCCAGCAGCCACGGGACAGATCAAGAGACCCAGTACTTC. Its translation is CASSHGTDQETQYF.

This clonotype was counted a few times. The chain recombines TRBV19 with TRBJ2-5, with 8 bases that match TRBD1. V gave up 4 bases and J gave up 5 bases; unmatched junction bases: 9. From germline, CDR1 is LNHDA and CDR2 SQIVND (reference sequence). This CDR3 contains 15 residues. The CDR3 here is CASSTSTGDRETQYF. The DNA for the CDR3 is TGTGCCAGTAGTACCTCGACAGGGGATCGGGAGACCCAGTACTTC.

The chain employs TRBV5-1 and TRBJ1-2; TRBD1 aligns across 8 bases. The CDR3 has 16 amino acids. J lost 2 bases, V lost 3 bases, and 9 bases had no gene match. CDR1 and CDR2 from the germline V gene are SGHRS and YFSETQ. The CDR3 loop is CASSSSGTGLNYGYTF. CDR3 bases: TGCGCCAGCAGCTCCTCCGGGACAGGATTAAACTATGGCTACACCTTC.

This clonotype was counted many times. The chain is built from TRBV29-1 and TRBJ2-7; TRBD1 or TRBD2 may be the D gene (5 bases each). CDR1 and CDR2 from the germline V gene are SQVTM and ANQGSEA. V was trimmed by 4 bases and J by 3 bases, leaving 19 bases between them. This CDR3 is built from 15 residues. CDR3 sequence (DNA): TGCAGCGTTGTACCCGGGACGGTCAATTTCTACGAGCAGTACTTC. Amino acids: CSVVPGTVNFYEQYF.

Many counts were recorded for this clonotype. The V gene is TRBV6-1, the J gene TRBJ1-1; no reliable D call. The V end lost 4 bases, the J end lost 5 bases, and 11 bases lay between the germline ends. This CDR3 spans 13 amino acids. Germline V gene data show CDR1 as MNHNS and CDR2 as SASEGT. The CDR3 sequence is CASSGAAGTEAFF. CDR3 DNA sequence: TGTGCCAGCAGTGGGGCCGCGGGAACTGAAGCTTTCTTT.

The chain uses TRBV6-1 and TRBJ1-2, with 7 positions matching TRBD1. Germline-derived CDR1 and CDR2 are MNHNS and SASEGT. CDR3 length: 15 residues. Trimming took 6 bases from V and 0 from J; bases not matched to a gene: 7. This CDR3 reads CASSAWDRTNYGYTF. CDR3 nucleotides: TGTGCCAGCAGCGCGTGGGACAGAACTAACTATGGCTACACCTTC.